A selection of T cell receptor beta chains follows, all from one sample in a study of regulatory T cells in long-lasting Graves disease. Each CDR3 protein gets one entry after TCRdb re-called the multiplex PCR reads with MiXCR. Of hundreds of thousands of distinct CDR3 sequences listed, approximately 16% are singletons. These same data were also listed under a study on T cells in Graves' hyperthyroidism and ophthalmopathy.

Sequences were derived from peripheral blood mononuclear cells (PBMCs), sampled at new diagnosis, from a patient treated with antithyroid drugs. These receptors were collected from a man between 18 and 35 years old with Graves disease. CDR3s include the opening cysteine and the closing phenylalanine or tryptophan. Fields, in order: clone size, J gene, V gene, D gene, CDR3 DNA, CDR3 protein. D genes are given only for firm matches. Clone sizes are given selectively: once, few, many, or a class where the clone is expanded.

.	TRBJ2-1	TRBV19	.	TGTGCCAGTTCCATTAGCGTGCGCAATGAGCAGTTCTTC	CASSISVRNEQFF
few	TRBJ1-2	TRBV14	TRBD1	TGTGCCAGCAGCTCTGACAGGGGACGATATGGCTACACCTTC	CASSSDRGRYGYTF
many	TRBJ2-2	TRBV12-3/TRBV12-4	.	TGTGCCAGCAGACCAGACATATGGATAGGAGCCGGGGAGCTGTTTTTT	CASRPDIWIGAGELFF
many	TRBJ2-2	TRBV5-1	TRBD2	TGCGCCAGCAGCCGGGGAAGCGGGAGAGGTACCGGGGAGCTGTTTTTT	CASSRGSGRGTGELFF
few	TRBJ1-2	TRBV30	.	TGTGCCTGGAGTGTAGGGGTTTTTGTGTGGGGGCTGAAGGCGAACTATGGCTACACCTTC	CAWSVGVFVWGLKANYGYTF
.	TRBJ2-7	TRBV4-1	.	TGCGCCAACAGCCAAGATACGGAGGACATTCCCTACGAGCAGTACTTC	CANSQDTEDIPYEQYF
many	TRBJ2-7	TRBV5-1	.	TGCGCCAGCAGCTTGGCTTTAGGCCAAAACTACGAGCAGTACTTC	CASSLALGQNYEQYF
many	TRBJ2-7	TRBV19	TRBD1	TGTGCCAGTAGGAATCCCCGGGACAGAACCTACGAGCAGTACTTC	CASRNPRDRTYEQYF
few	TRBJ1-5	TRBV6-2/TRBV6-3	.	TGTGCCAGCAACGATCTGGGGAGCAATCAGCCCCAGCATTTT	CASNDLGSNQPQHF
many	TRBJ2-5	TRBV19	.	TGTGCCAGTAGTATGGTCGTCTACCCAGGAGAGACCCAGTACTTC	CASSMVVYPGETQYF
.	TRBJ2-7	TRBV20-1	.	TGCAGTGCACTACCCGACAGGACAAGTACCTACGAGCAGTACTTC	CSALPDRTSTYEQYF
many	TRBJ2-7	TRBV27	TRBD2	TGTGCCAGCAGTCAGCTTCGACTAGCGGGAGGAGGTGAGCAGTACTTC	CASSQLRLAGGGEQYF
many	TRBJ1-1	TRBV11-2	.	TGTGCCAGCAGCTTAGGGGGGCTGGCTTTCTTT	CASSLGGLAFF
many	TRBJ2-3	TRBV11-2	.	TGTGCCAGCAGCTCCCACCGGGACACCCGAATTGTTACGCAGTATTTT	CASSSHRDTRIVTQYF
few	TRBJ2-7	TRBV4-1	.	TGCGCCAGCAGCTCAAGATTGAGCTTTCCCGAGCAGTACTTC	CASSSRLSFPEQYF
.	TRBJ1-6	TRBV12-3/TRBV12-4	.	TGTGCCAGCAGTCTAACTTATCTCGGACAGTTAAATTCACCCCTCCACTTT	CASSLTYLGQLNSPLHF
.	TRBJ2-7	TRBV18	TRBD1	TGTGCCAGCTCCCTCAGTTTAGGACAGGGTAACGAGCAGTACTTC	CASSLSLGQGNEQYF
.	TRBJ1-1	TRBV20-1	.	TGCAGTGCTAGAGATTGGGGGACCGGCGACACTGAAGCTTTCTTT	CSARDWGTGDTEAFF
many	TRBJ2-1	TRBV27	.	TGTGCCAGCAGACCCACGGAGTTCGGGACGAGCTCCTACAATGAGCAGTTCTTC	CASRPTEFGTSSYNEQFF
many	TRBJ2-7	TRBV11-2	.	TGTGCCAGCAGCCAGAACATGGGGGACCCCTACGAGCAGTACTTC	CASSQNMGDPYEQYF
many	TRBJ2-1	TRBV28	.	TGTGCCAGCAGAACGACTGAAACCTCCTACAATGAGCAGTTCTTC	CASRTTETSYNEQFF
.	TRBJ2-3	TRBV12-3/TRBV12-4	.	TGTGCCAGCAGTTTGCGTACGCAGTATTTT	CASSLRTQYF
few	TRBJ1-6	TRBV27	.	TGTGCCAGCGGACCAGGACATAGCTCACCCCTCCACTTT	CASGPGHSSPLHF
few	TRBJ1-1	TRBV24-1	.	TGTGCCACCAGAGAGTCGGCTTACACTGAAGCTTCCTTT	CATRESAYTEASF
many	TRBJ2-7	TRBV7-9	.	TGTGCCAGCAGCTTAGCGCTAGGGGACCAGCAGTACTTC	CASSLALGDQQYF
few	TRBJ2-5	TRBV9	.	TGTGCCAGCAGCCGTTCAGGGGGACTCGAGACCCAGTACTTC	CASSRSGGLETQYF
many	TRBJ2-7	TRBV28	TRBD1	TGTGCCAGCAGCCTCCGGGACAGGTCCCGCGAGCAGTACTTC	CASSLRDRSREQYF
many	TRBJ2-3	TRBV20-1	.	TGCAGTGCTAGAGTTGGCTCCACAGATACGCAGTATTTT	CSARVGSTDTQYF
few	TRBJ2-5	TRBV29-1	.	TGCAGCGTTGAACGGGCGGGAGAGACCCAGTACTTC	CSVERAGETQYF
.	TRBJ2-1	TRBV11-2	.	TGTGCCAGCAGCTTAGGGAGGTTTGAGTTCTTC	CASSLGRFEFF
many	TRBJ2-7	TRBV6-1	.	TGTGCCAGCAGTGACGTTAAGCGGGCCTCCTACGAGCAGTACTTC	CASSDVKRASYEQYF
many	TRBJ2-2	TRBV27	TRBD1	TGTGCCAGCAGTTCTGGCTCAGGACAGGGGGGCACCGGGGAGCTGTTTTTT	CASSSGSGQGGTGELFF
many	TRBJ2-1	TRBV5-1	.	TGCGCCAGCAGCTTGGGATCTTGGACGGACACCGCCAATGAGCAGTTCTTC	CASSLGSWTDTANEQFF
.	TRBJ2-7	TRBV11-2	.	TGTGCCAGCAGCTTACGTAGCGGTGCGCCCAGAGACGAGCAGCACTTC	CASSLRSGAPRDEQHF
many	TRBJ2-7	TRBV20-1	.	TGCAGTGCTCCAGGCCAGGGGGGGGTTTACGAGCAGTACTTC	CSAPGQGGVYEQYF
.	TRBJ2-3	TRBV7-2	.	TGTGCCAGCAGCTTACCGCCGGGGCTAGCAGCAGATACGCAGTATTTT	CASSLPPGLAADTQYF
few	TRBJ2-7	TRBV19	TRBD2	TGTGCCAGTAAAAGACTAGCGGATAGCTCCTACGAGCAGTACTTC	CASKRLADSSYEQYF
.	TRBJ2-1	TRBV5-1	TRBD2	TGCGCCAGCAGCTTAGCCCTAGCGGACAATGAGCAGTTCTTC	CASSLALADNEQFF
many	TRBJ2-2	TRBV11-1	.	TGTGCCAGCAGCCTAGGGTTTTGGCAAGGCACCGGGGAGCTGTTTTTT	CASSLGFWQGTGELFF
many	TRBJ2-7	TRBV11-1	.	TGTGCCAGCAGCAACCTTGTTAGCGGAACCTACGAGCAGTACTTC	CASSNLVSGTYEQYF
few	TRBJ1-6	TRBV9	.	TGTGCCAGCAGCGTAAAAACGGATTCACCCCTCCACTTT	CASSVKTDSPLHF
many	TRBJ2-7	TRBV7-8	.	TGTGCCAGCAGGTCCCAGACGGGAGACTACGAGCAGTACTTC	CASRSQTGDYEQYF
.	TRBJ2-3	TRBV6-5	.	TGTGCCAGCAGTTACTCTGCAGGTAACACAGATGCGCAGTATTTT	CASSYSAGNTDAQYF
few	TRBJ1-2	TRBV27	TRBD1	TGTGCCAGCAGCCAGGGGGCGAGATATGGCTACACCTTC	CASSQGARYGYTF
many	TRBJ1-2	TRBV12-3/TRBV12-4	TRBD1	TGTGCCGGGTTAAACAGGGGGCGGACACCCCCCCCCTTC	CAGLNRGRTPPPF
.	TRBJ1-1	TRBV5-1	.	TGCGCCAGCAGACATCGGGGGAACACTGAAGCTTTCTTT	CASRHRGNTEAFF
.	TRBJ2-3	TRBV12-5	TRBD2	TGTGCTAGTGGTTTGCCGGGACTAGCGGGACCGAAGCGCACAGATACGCAGTATTTT	CASGLPGLAGPKRTDTQYF
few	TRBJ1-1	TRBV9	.	TGTGCCAGCAGCGTAGGGTTCAGGGACACTGAAGCTTTCTTT	CASSVGFRDTEAFF
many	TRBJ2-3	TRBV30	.	TGTGCCTGGAGCTCGGGAAAGTTTAGGGATACGCAGTATTTT	CAWSSGKFRDTQYF
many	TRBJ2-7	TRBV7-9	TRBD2	TGTGCCAGCAGCTTAGGGACTAGCGGGACCTCCTACGAGCAGTACTTC	CASSLGTSGTSYEQYF
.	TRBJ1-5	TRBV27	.	TGTGCCAGCAGTTCGGGCTCCTGGGGCAATCAGCCCCAGCATTTT	CASSSGSWGNQPQHF
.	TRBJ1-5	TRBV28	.	TGTGCCAGTGGGGGTCAGCCCCAGCATTTT	CASGGQPQHF
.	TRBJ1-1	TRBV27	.	TGTGCCAGCAGGCGGGATGACACTGAAGCTTTCTTT	CASRRDDTEAFF